Each of the 11 T cell receptor beta chains below was sequenced from the same sample in a study of blood T cell repertoires in COVID-19. Sequenced by immunoSEQ multiplex PCR; TCRdb stores in-frame clones only, minus some. There are 150,000 to 200,000 clones in the sample; approximately 86% occur only once, and 2.7% lies in the top ten. The sequenced material came from peripheral blood. The receptor set was obtained from a man in his forties or fifties with active or convalescent COVID-19.

This clone has just a few counts. The chain recombines TRBV20-1 with TRBJ1-2; D is undetermined. Germline loops: CDR1 DFQATT, CDR2 SNEGSKA (reference sequence). This CDR3 is built from 10 residues. Deletions cut 2 bases from V and 5 bases from J, with 3 bases between. The CDR3 DNA is TGCAGTGCTAGACTGTATGGCTACACCTTC. This gives the protein CSARLYGYTF.

This rearrangement joins TRBV13 to TRBJ2-1; 10 nucleotides match TRBD2. J gave up 8 bases and V 3 bases, and 13 bases lay outside the gene matches. Germline assignment: CDR1 PRHDT and CDR2 FYEKMQ (reference sequence). The CDR3 runs 17 residues. CDR3 in amino acids: CASSLTSGYNWGHEQFF. The CDR3 DNA follows: TGTGCCAGCAGCTTGACTAGCGGGTACAACTGGGGCCATGAGCAGTTCTTC. The complete variable domain, with remaining parts taken from reference TRBV13 and TRBJ2-1, reads AAGVIQSPRHLIKEKRETATLKCYPIPRHDTVYWYQQGPGQDPQFLISFYEKMQSDKGSIPDRFSAQQFSDYHSELNMSSLELGDSALYFCASSLTSGYNWGHEQFFGPGTRLTVL.

The chain combines TRBV12-3 or TRBV12-4 with TRBJ1-2; D may be TRBD1 (5 bases). The CDR3 has 13 amino acids. V dropped 7 bases and J dropped 7 bases, with 16 bases sitting between them. The CDR3 DNA follows: TGTGCCAGCATGGCCGGGGGGGTAGGTGGCTACACCTTC. Protein product: CASMAGGVGGYTF.

The chain links TRBV24-1 to TRBJ2-5; 9 nucleotides line up with TRBD1. Germline assignment: CDR1 KGHDR and CDR2 SFDVKD. V dropped 3 bases and J dropped 6; count of bases not matched to a gene: 10. The CDR3 covers 16 residues. The CDR3 region has the DNA TGTGCCACCAGTGATAACGACCGGGACAGGGAGAAGACCCAGTACTTC. Its protein product is CATSDNDRDREKTQYF.

This clone was observed once. An end of the junction differs from the germline gene, which may be a read error. The rearrangement joins TRBV11-2 to TRBJ2-7; maybe TRBD2 (6 bases). This CDR3 region has 15 residues. CDR1 is SGHAT and CDR2 is FQNNGV in the germline V gene. The DNA of the CDR3 is TGTGCCAGCAGTTTAGGGGACGCCGGAGGGTACGAGCAGTACTTC. It specifies CASSLGDAGGYEQYF.

The genes are TRBV9 and TRBJ1-1; tentative D call: TRBD1 (5 bases). Trimming pared 4 bases from V and 4 bases from J, leaving 11 bases between. CDR3 length: 13 residues. CDR1 is SGDLS and CDR2 is YYNGEE in the germline V gene. The CDR3 loop reads CASSLGGRTEAFF. CDR3 in DNA: TGTGCCAGCAGCCTGGGGGGTCGCACTGAAGCTTTCTTT.

V and J are TRBV11-2 and TRBJ2-7, with a tentative D call TRBD1 (6 bases). V was shortened by 4 bases and J by 2 bases, with 18 bases between the two germline ends. Germline lookup yields CDR1 SGHAT and CDR2 FQNNGV. CDR3 size: 16 residues. CDR3 protein: CASSSIRVQGPYEQYF. CDR3 bases: TGTGCCAGCAGCTCAATTCGTGTTCAGGGGCCCTACGAGCAGTACTTC.

Here the CDR3 DNA reads TGTGCCAGTAGTATACGAAGCACCGCGCCGATGTACCAAGAGACCCAGTACTTC. Translation: CASSIRSTAPMYQETQYF. This chain connects TRBV19 to TRBJ2-5; unclear D gene. Germline CDR1 reads LNHDA; CDR2 reads SQIVND (reference sequence). The CDR3 totals 18 residues. Trimming took off 2 bases at V and 0 bases at J, with 19 bases between the two ends. The whole variable domain, filled in from reference TRBV19 and TRBJ2-5, reads DGGITQSPKYLFRKEGQNVTLSCEQNLNHDAMYWYRQDPGQGLRLIYYSQIVNDFQKGDIAEGYSVSREKKESFPLTVTSAQKNPTAFYLCASSIRSTAPMYQETQYFGPGTRLLVL.

The chain combines TRBV14 with TRBJ2-3, with TRBD1 as a possible D gene (6 bases). Germline V gene lookup returns CDR1 SGHDN and CDR2 FVKESK. The V end lost 4 bases, the J end lost 0 bases, and 17 bases lay between the germline ends. This CDR3 is 17 amino acids long. CDR3 DNA: TGTGCCAGCAGCCCTAATCCAGGGGAGACTAGCACAGATACGCAGTATTTT. It translates to CASSPNPGETSTDTQYF.

V gene TRBV24-1 combines with J gene TRBJ2-3; D not certain. V lost 5 bases, J lost 0 bases, and 11 bases lay in between. The CDR3 has 15 residues. The V gene's germline CDR1 is KGHDR and CDR2 SFDVKD. The CDR3 bases are TGTGCCACCAGTGTTGACTCCACTAGCACAGATACGCAGTATTTT. It translates to CATSVDSTSTDTQYF.

This chain uses TRBV11-2 with TRBJ1-2; a possible D gene is TRBD1 (5 bases). The CDR3 has 14 residues. V lost 5 bases to trimming and J lost 4 bases, with 14 bases between them. Germline-derived CDR1 and CDR2 are SGHAT and FQNNGV. CDR3 in DNA: TGTGCCAGCAGCCCAAGTGGGGGGAGCTATGGCTACACCTTC. It translates to CASSPSGGSYGYTF. Full variable domain (rest looked up from reference TRBV11-2 and TRBJ1-2): EAGVAQSPRYKIIEKRQSVAFWCNPISGHATLYWYQQILGQGPKLLIQFQNNGVVDDSQLPKDRFSAERLKGVDSTLKIQPAKLEDSAVYLCASSPSGGSYGYTFGSGTRLTVV.